Following are 9 T cell receptor beta chains from one sample sequenced in a study of T cell responses to AZD1222 COVID-19 vaccine. Generated by immunoSEQ multiplex PCR, the TCRdb table keeps only in-frame clones and is missing some. The sample yields about 83,000 clones, roughly 82% seen once. This specimen was peripheral blood, taken on day 0 of AZD1222 vaccination. Receptors were obtained from an adult in good health.

This clone appeared once. The V call is TRBV27, the J call TRBJ2-1, with TRBD1 as a possible D gene (6 bases). Trimming removed 6 bases from V and 10 bases from J, with 10 bases in between. The germline V gene encodes CDR1 MNHEY and CDR2 SMNVEV (reference sequence). CDR3 length: 11 amino acids. The CDR3 protein is CASRQQGEQFF. In DNA, the CDR3 is TGTGCCAGCAGACAACAGGGCGAGCAGTTCTTC.

This sequence joins TRBV11-3 and TRBJ2-5; tentative D call: TRBD1 (5 bases). This CDR3 is built from 13 residues. CDR1 SGHNT and CDR2 YENEEA come from the germline V gene. Trimming pared 1 base from V and 3 bases from J, leaving 6 bases between. The CDR3, as DNA: TGTGCCAGCAGCTTAGGACAGAAAGAGACCCAGTACTTC. As protein: CASSLGQKETQYF.

The genes are TRBV5-1 and TRBJ2-3, with 8 bases lining up with TRBD2. The CDR3 is made up of 14 amino acids. With V trimmed by 6 bases and J by 5 bases, 8 bases remained unmatched. Germline lookup yields CDR1 SGHRS and CDR2 YFSETQ. DNA of the CDR3: TGCGCCAGCAAAACAGCGGGAGTGGTAGATACGCAGTATTTT. This gives the protein CASKTAGVVDTQYF.

V and J are TRBV7-8 and TRBJ1-1; maybe TRBD1 (6 bases). Trimming removed 5 bases at V and 1 base at J, with 11 bases between. The CDR3 consists of 14 residues. The V gene's germline CDR1 is SGHVS and CDR2 FQNEAQ. The CDR3 DNA is TGTGCCAGCAGCCTCGACAGGACGAACACTGAAGCTTTCTTT. Protein sequence: CASSLDRTNTEAFF.

A remark on this clone: Other DNA variants within this sample encode the same CDR3. V is TRBV4-3 and J is TRBJ2-1; TRBD2 is a possible D gene (6 bases). V lost 1 base to trimming and J lost 4 bases, with 11 bases between them. The V gene's germline CDR1 is LGHNA and CDR2 YSLEER. The CDR3 loop spans 15 amino acids. CDR3 loop: CASSQGDSSYNEQFF. The CDR3 DNA reads TGCGCCAGCAGCCAAGGGGACTCGTCATACAATGAGCAGTTCTTC.

The chain recombines TRBV7-8 with TRBJ2-1; TRBD2 matches 7 bases. The CDR3 runs to 15 residues. CDR1 and CDR2 from the germline V gene are SGHVS and FQNEAQ. V was pared by 7 bases and J by 2 bases, with 8 bases of the junction left unmatched. The CDR3: CASKREGFTYNEQFF. The DNA of the CDR3 is TGTGCCAGCAAAAGGGAGGGGTTCACCTACAATGAGCAGTTCTTC.

The chain employs TRBV7-9 and TRBJ1-3; D not resolved. The CDR3 extends over 15 amino acids. Germline CDR1 reads SEHNR; CDR2 reads FQNEAQ (reference sequence). V was trimmed by 4 bases and J by 0 bases, leaving 10 bases between them. As DNA, the CDR3 is TGTGCCAGCAGCTACGACACGAGCTCTGGAAACACCATATATTTT. It translates to CASSYDTSSGNTIYF. Variable domain in full (rest from reference TRBV7-9 and TRBJ1-3): DTGVSQNPRHKITKRGQNVTFRCDPISEHNRLYWYRQTLGQGPEFLTYFQNEAQLEKSRLLSDRFSAERPKGSFSTLEIQRTEQGDSAMYLCASSYDTSSGNTIYFGEGSWLTVV.

The count of this clone is one. V and J are TRBV18 and TRBJ1-2; perhaps TRBD1 as D (5 bases). Germline V gene lookup returns CDR1 KGHSH and CDR2 LQKENI. The V end lost 5 bases, the J end lost 3 bases, and 10 bases lay between the germline ends. The CDR3 is 13 residues long. The CDR3 here is CASSGGRDYGYTF. DNA for the CDR3: TGTGCCAGCTCAGGGGGAAGAGACTATGGCTACACCTTC.

This chain links TRBV18 with TRBJ1-1, with D maybe TRBD1 (5 bases). CDR1 KGHSH and CDR2 LQKENI come from the germline V gene. This CDR3 has 16 residues. V shed 3 bases and J shed 1 base, with 15 bases lying between them. In nucleotides, the CDR3 is TGTGCCAGCTCACCCCTGCGCGACAGCAAGAACACTGAAGCTTTCTTT. This codes for CASSPLRDSKNTEAFF.